The 6 T cell receptor beta chains presented below share a single source sample, sequenced in a study of control samples from healthy donors and cancer patients. The method was immunoSEQ multiplex PCR; TCRdb's version includes in-frame clones alone and lacks a portion of them. The sample contains about 220,000 clones, about 93% of which appear only once. Sequenced input: blood. The receptors derive from a middle-aged man in good health.

The chain has TRBV7-2 and TRBJ1-2; no reliable D call. CDR1 SGHTA and CDR2 FQGNSA come from the germline V gene. The CDR3 spans 15 residues. The ends were cut back, 2 bases at V and 0 bases at J, with 10 bases in the middle. The CDR3 coding sequence is TGTGCCAGCAGCTTAAGTCGGGAGACTAACTATGGCTACACCTTC. Its protein product is CASSLSRETNYGYTF.

The V call is TRBV4-3, the J call TRBJ1-1; D unresolved. This CDR3 has 13 amino acids. Germline CDR1 is LGHNA and CDR2 is YSLEER. V was trimmed by 4 bases and J by 0 bases, leaving 6 bases between them. CDR3 nucleotides: TGCGCCAGCAGCCTGGACCTGAACACTGAAGCTTTCTTT. It yields the protein CASSLDLNTEAFF.

Comment on this clone: Different DNA sequences within this sample yield the same CDR3. This rearrangement joins TRBV12-3 or TRBV12-4 to TRBJ1-1, with a possible D match to TRBD1 (5 bases). The CDR3 is 13 amino acids. V was clipped by 7 bases and J by 1 base, with 10 bases between them. The CDR3: CASTLRGNTEAFF. The CDR3 DNA reads as TGTGCCAGCACCCTTAGGGGGAACACTGAAGCTTTCTTT.

The chain has TRBV19 and TRBJ1-5, with D possibly being TRBD1 (5 bases). V lost 5 bases and J lost 9, with 14 bases in between. From germline, CDR1 is LNHDA and CDR2 SQIVND (reference sequence). CDR3 length: 13 amino acids. DNA of the CDR3: TGTGCCAGTAGTCTACTGGGGGAGTCGCCCCAGCATTTT. Protein product: CASSLLGESPQHF.

This chain joins TRBV2 and TRBJ2-5, with 9 bases identical to TRBD2. Trimming removed 8 bases from V and 1 base from J; junction bases left unmatched: 11. CDR3 length: 16 residues. From germline, CDR1 is SNHLY and CDR2 FYNNEI. The CDR3 region has the DNA TGTGCCAGCCAAAGGGGTAGCGGGGGACCCCAAGAGACCCAGTACTTC. This encodes CASQRGSGGPQETQYF.

This clone was detected only once. V and J are TRBV11-2 and TRBJ2-7; TRBD1 aligns across 9 bases. V was clipped by 5 bases and J by 2 bases; unmatched bases: 4. Germline V CDR1 and CDR2: SGHAT, FQNNGV. The CDR3 is 14 amino acids. For the CDR3, the DNA is TGTGCCAGCAGCGTGACAGGGGGGGCCTACGAGCAGTACGTC. Amino acid sequence: CASSVTGGAYEQYV.